These 32 T cell receptor beta chains were sequenced from one sample in a study of CD8+ T cells in alopecia areata. The authors extracted RNA and reverse transcribed it into cDNA as the sequencing template. This table comes from immunoSEQ multiplex PCR, and its TCRdb copy is limited to in-frame clones, with some not included. Among 150,000 or so clones listed, around 71% were seen once. The sample was CD8+ T cells sorted from blood, taken at week 0. The receptor source for this set is a human donor with alopecia areata.

The gene calls are TRBV9 and TRBJ2-7; D ambiguous. The CDR3 is made up of 15 amino acids. V dropped 2 bases and J dropped 3 bases, with 15 bases sitting between them. Germline assignment: CDR1 SGDLS and CDR2 YYNGEE. The CDR3 nucleotides read TGTGCCAGCAGCGTTGGGGTTCAGCCGGGCTACGAGCAGTACTTC. Amino acids: CASSVGVQPGYEQYF.

This sequence joins TRBV5-6 and TRBJ2-5; TRBD2 matches 8 bases. Germline V gives CDR1 SGHDT, CDR2 YYEEEE. The V and J ends lost 2 bases and 5 bases, in that order; junction bases with no gene match: 5. The CDR3 is 14 residues long. The CDR3 bases are TGTGCCAGCAGCTTCGGACTAGCCGACGAGACCCAGTACTTC. It is translated as CASSFGLADETQYF.

The chain employs TRBV29-1 and TRBJ1-2; D not resolved. The CDR3 runs to 12 residues. Trimming stripped 5 bases from V and 3 bases from J, with 10 bases between. Germline loops: CDR1 SQVTM, CDR2 ANQGSEA. The CDR3 nucleotides are TGCAGCGTTTACGGGAGGGACTATGGCTACACCTTC. The encoded protein is CSVYGRDYGYTF.

The chain links TRBV5-1 to TRBJ2-7; D gene uncertain. The CDR3 is made up of 12 amino acids. Germline assignment: CDR1 SGHRS and CDR2 YFSETQ. V lost 5 bases and J lost 7, with 13 bases in between. Written as DNA, the CDR3 is TGCGCCAGCAGGGGTGACTCACCAGAGCAGTACTTC. Translated, it gives CASRGDSPEQYF.

V gene TRBV5-1 combines with J gene TRBJ1-1, with a weak D call TRBD1 (6 bases). V lost 2 bases and J lost 1, with 15 bases in between. CDR3 length equals 16 residues. Germline loops: CDR1 SGHRS, CDR2 YFSETQ. CDR3: CASSLPGGPPNTEAFF. Here the CDR3 DNA reads TGCGCCAGCAGCTTACCGGGGGGCCCCCCGAACACTGAAGCTTTCTTT.

The chain carries TRBV7-9 and TRBJ1-5; D might be TRBD1 (5 bases). V lost 0 bases to trimming and J lost 3 bases, with 9 bases between them. Germline V gene data show CDR1 as SEHNR and CDR2 as FQNEAQ (reference sequence). The CDR3 covers 15 residues. CDR3 sequence: CASSLAGGDNQPQHF. The CDR3 region has the DNA TGTGCCAGCAGCTTAGCCGGGGGTGACAATCAGCCCCAGCATTTT.

V and J are TRBV9 and TRBJ2-7; TRBD2 is a possible D gene (5 bases). This CDR3 is built from 13 residues. V dropped 4 bases and J dropped 7 bases, with 15 bases sitting between them. The germline CDR1 and CDR2 sequences are SGDLS and YYNGEE. The CDR3 nucleotides are TGTGCCAGCAGCCAGGCGGTGGACTGGGAGCAGTACTTC. This translates into CASSQAVDWEQYF.

V is TRBV1 and J is TRBJ2-7; TRBD2, the table's D call, lacks a check against the DNA. TRBV1 is recorded as a pseudogene. This CDR3 is 14 amino acids long. The CDR3 DNA reads TGCACCAGCAGCCACTTCCTTGGGGGGAACGAGCAGTACTTC. It encodes CTSSHFLGGNEQYF.

The chain joins TRBV5-1 to TRBJ2-1; D gene uncertain. Germline values: CDR1 SGHRS, CDR2 YFSETQ. V was shortened by 3 bases and J by 7 bases, with 8 bases between the two germline ends. The CDR3 spans 12 residues. DNA of the CDR3: TGCGCCAGCAGCTCAATGTGGAATGAGCAGTTCTTC. Encoded protein: CASSSMWNEQFF.

This clone came up a few times. The rearrangement links TRBV29-1 to TRBJ2-7, with 7 bases that match TRBD1. Germline-derived CDR1 and CDR2 are SQVTM and ANQGSEA. The CDR3 loop spans 13 amino acids. J gave up 6 bases and V 3 bases, and 8 bases lay outside the gene matches. The CDR3 DNA reads TGCAGCGTTGAGTGGACAGGCTCTTTCGAGCAGTACTTC. Its translation is CSVEWTGSFEQYF.

The chain uses TRBV19 and TRBJ1-1; the D is unclear. Trimming took off 3 bases at V and 0 bases at J, with 11 bases between the two ends. The CDR3 runs to 15 residues. The germline CDR1 and CDR2 sequences are LNHDA and SQIVND (reference sequence). CDR3 protein: CASSIFRAMNTEAFF. CDR3 nucleotide sequence: TGTGCCAGTAGTATTTTTCGAGCCATGAACACTGAAGCTTTCTTT.

This clone has a handful of counts. The chain carries TRBV7-8 and TRBJ2-3; 11 nucleotides align to TRBD2. The ends lost 3 bases at V and 4 bases at J; junction bases unmatched: 6. CDR1 is SGHVS and CDR2 is FQNEAQ in the germline V gene. The CDR3 has 16 amino acids. CDR3 nucleotides: TGTGCCAGCAGCTTTTCGACTAGCGGGGCTGCAGATACGCAGTATTTT. Its translation is CASSFSTSGAADTQYF. Drawing the rest from reference TRBV7-8 and TRBJ2-3, the complete variable domain is GAGVSQSPRYKVAKRGQDVALRCDPISGHVSLFWYQQALGQGPEFLTYFQNEAQLDKSGLPSDRFFAERPEGSVSTLKIQRTQQEDSAVYLCASSFSTSGAADTQYFGPGTRLTVL.

V gene TRBV6-1 combines with J gene TRBJ2-1; D could derive from TRBD1 or TRBD2 (5 bases each). The CDR3 is 13 amino acids. The germline V and J ends were trimmed by 7 bases and 6 bases, with 13 bases remaining between them. The V gene's germline CDR1 is MNHNS and CDR2 SASEGT. CDR3 region: CASTGSTVNEQFF. In nucleotides, the CDR3 is TGTGCCAGCACGGGATCGACAGTCAATGAGCAGTTCTTC.

This chain uses TRBV27 with TRBJ2-2; 7 nucleotides line up with TRBD1. Germline V gene lookup returns CDR1 MNHEY and CDR2 SMNVEV (reference sequence). Losses at the gene ends were 4 bases for V and 6 bases for J; bases not matched to a gene: 8. The CDR3 runs to 15 residues. The CDR3 sequence is CASSSREGASGELFF. The DNA of the CDR3 is TGTGCCAGCAGTTCCAGAGAGGGGGCTTCCGGGGAGCTGTTTTTT.

This chain uses TRBV6-6 with TRBJ1-2, with a possible D match to TRBD1 (5 bases). The length of the CDR3 is 15 residues. Germline loops: CDR1 MNHNY, CDR2 SVGAGI (reference sequence). V lost 7 bases and J 4 bases, leaving 19 bases between the germline ends. The CDR3 loop is CASTDLFGQVYGYTF. The CDR3 DNA reads as TGTGCCAGCACCGACCTATTCGGACAAGTCTATGGCTACACCTTC.

This clone was counted only a few times. The rearrangement links TRBV6-5 to TRBJ1-2; D possibly corresponds to TRBD1 (5 bases). The CDR3 covers 11 residues. Germline V gene lookup returns CDR1 MNHEY and CDR2 SVGAGI. Trimming took off 6 bases at V and 6 bases at J, with 8 bases between the two ends. The CDR3 sequence is CASRLGHGYTF. The CDR3 DNA follows: TGTGCCAGCAGACTGGGGCATGGCTACACCTTC.

This CDR3 is CATSRGGGAEQYF. The CDR3 DNA sequence: TGTGCCACCAGCAGAGGTGGGGGGGCCGAGCAGTACTTC. This sequence joins TRBV15 and TRBJ2-7; D is perhaps TRBD2 (7 bases). There are 13 residues in the CDR3. Germline V lookup: CDR1 LNHNV, CDR2 YYDKDF (reference sequence). The ends were cut back, 1 base at V and 6 bases at J, with 10 bases in the middle.

This clone appeared once. The CDR3 DNA reads as TGTGCCAGCAGCCAAGAGACAGGGGGATCCCAGCCCCAGCATTTT. The encoded protein is CASSQETGGSQPQHF. The chain combines TRBV4-2 with TRBJ1-5; TRBD1 matches 9 bases. CDR1 is LGHNA, CDR2 YNFKEQ, per germline. The CDR3 sequence is 15 residues long. J was trimmed by 7 bases and V by 0 bases; bases with no gene match: 4.

J is TRBJ2-3 and V is TRBV7-9, with D perhaps matching TRBD1 or TRBD2 (5 bases each). The CDR3 contains 17 residues. The germline gives CDR1 SEHNR, CDR2 FQNEAQ (reference sequence). Trimming removed 4 bases at V and 2 bases at J, with 19 bases between. The CDR3 DNA sequence: TGTGCCAGCAGCTCAGCGCCCGGGACCTCTTACACAGATACGCAGTATTTT. The encoded protein is CASSSAPGTSYTDTQYF.

A word on this clone: Different DNA sequences within this sample yield the same CDR3. The V and J genes are TRBV5-6 and TRBJ1-2; maybe TRBD1 (6 bases). The V gene lost 0 bases and the J gene lost 6 bases, with 9 bases spanning the gap. The CDR3 is 13 residues long. The germline V gene has CDR1 SGHDT and CDR2 YYEEEE. CDR3 coding DNA: TGTGCCAGCAGCTTGGGACGGGGGCATGGCTACACCTTC. This gives the protein CASSLGRGHGYTF.

The chain combines TRBV5-1 with TRBJ2-1; 10 nucleotides match TRBD2. V was clipped by 0 bases and J by 9 bases; unmatched bases: 6. Germline lookup yields CDR1 SGHRS and CDR2 YFSETQ. CDR3 size: 15 residues. The CDR3 region has the DNA TGCGCCAGCAGCTTGGCCCTAGCGGGGGAGGGTGAGCAGTTCTTC. Its translation is CASSLALAGEGEQFF.

This clone has a handful of counts. The chain links TRBV10-3 to TRBJ2-2; weak D call: TRBD1 (6 bases). The CDR3 is made up of 16 amino acids. The V end lost 4 bases, the J end lost 4 bases, and 16 bases lay between the germline ends. Germline CDR1 is ENHRY and CDR2 is SYGVKD. The DNA of the CDR3 is TGTGCCATCAGTGCCCCCGGGCAGGGGCCCACCGGGGAGCTGTTTTTT. Translated, it gives CAISAPGQGPTGELFF.

This chain joins TRBV7-8 and TRBJ2-7; D unresolved. There are 14 residues in the CDR3. V lost 1 base and J 3 bases, leaving 10 bases between the germline ends. The germline CDR1 and CDR2 sequences are SGHVS and FQNEAQ. CDR3 loop: CASSLDGSNYEQYF. The CDR3 coding sequence is TGTGCCAGCAGCTTAGACGGCTCCAACTACGAGCAGTACTTC.

The V and J genes are TRBV6-5 and TRBJ2-3, with a tentative D call TRBD1 (6 bases). Deletions cut 5 bases from V and 0 bases from J, with 9 bases between. Per germline, CDR1 MNHEY and CDR2 SVGAGI. This CDR3 contains 14 residues. The CDR3 reads CASSEDRSTDTQYF. The CDR3 DNA follows: TGTGCCAGCAGTGAGGACAGAAGCACAGATACGCAGTATTTT.

The genes are TRBV7-9 and TRBJ2-1, with D possibly matching TRBD2 (6 bases). Germline V gene lookup returns CDR1 SEHNR and CDR2 FQNEAQ (reference sequence). V lost 3 bases to trimming and J lost 9 bases, with 9 bases between them. The CDR3 extends over 12 amino acids. The CDR3 nucleotides are TGTGCCAGCAGCTTTCGGGGGTTTGAGCAGTTCTTC. Translated, it gives CASSFRGFEQFF.

The rearrangement links TRBV5-1 to TRBJ2-7; D gene ambiguous. V was pared by 5 bases and J by 7 bases, with 13 bases between. From germline, CDR1 is SGHRS and CDR2 YFSETQ. This CDR3 spans 12 amino acids. The CDR3 region is CASRPDSLEQYF. The CDR3 nucleotides are TGCGCCAGCAGGCCCGATTCCTTGGAGCAGTACTTC.

The chain has TRBV15 and TRBJ1-2, with D tentatively TRBD1 (5 bases). CDR1 LNHNV and CDR2 YYDKDF come from the germline V gene (reference sequence). Trimming cost V 3 bases and J 0 bases, with 8 bases left between them. This CDR3 is 14 amino acids long. The CDR3 is CATSSRQPNYGYTF. CDR3 bases: TGTGCCACCAGCAGTAGACAGCCTAACTATGGCTACACCTTC.

The CDR3 sequence is CASSVHERYEQYF. DNA of the CDR3: TGTGCCAGCAGCGTACACGAGCGCTACGAGCAGTACTTC. The chain joins TRBV9 to TRBJ2-7; D unclear. Deletions cut 1 base from V and 3 bases from J, with 8 bases between. Germline V gene data show CDR1 as SGDLS and CDR2 as YYNGEE. The CDR3 is made up of 13 amino acids. The entire variable domain, with the rest obtained from reference TRBV9 and TRBJ2-7, is as follows: DSGVTQTPKHLITATGQRVTLRCSPRSGDLSVYWYQQSLDQGLQFLIQYYNGEERAKGNILERFSAQQFPDLHSELNLSSLELGDSALYFCASSVHERYEQYFGPGTRLTVT.

This clone was counted a single time. V is TRBV29-1 and J is TRBJ2-7, with D possibly being TRBD1 (6 bases). Near its end, the DNA agrees better with TRBJ2-5, so the J call may be wrong. In germline, CDR1 is SQVTM, CDR2 ANQGSEA. CDR3 length: 13 amino acids. The CDR3 DNA follows: TGCAGCGCTGAGGGTTCAGGGGCGGAGACCCAGTACTTC. Protein product: CSAEGSGAETQYF.

The rearrangement uses TRBV2 and TRBJ1-1; unclear D gene. Trimming left V 3 bases short and J 7 bases short, with 9 bases between. The CDR3 totals 12 residues. From germline, CDR1 is SNHLY and CDR2 FYNNEI. The CDR3 coding sequence is TGTGCCAGCAGTGACCGGAGGATTGAAGCTTTCTTT. As protein: CASSDRRIEAFF.

This clone occurred a few times. This chain uses TRBV11-2 with TRBJ1-5, with D uncertain. The length of the CDR3 is 15 residues. Trimming cost V 0 bases and J 0 bases, with 6 bases left between them. Per the germline V gene, CDR1 is SGHAT and CDR2 is FQNNGV. CDR3 sequence (DNA): TGTGCCAGCAGCTTAGAAGGGATTAGCAATCAGCCCCAGCATTTT. Its translation is CASSLEGISNQPQHF.

The chain joins TRBV6-5 to TRBJ2-5; TRBD2 might be the D (5 bases). Germline V gene data show CDR1 as MNHEY and CDR2 as SVGAGI. Trimming cost V 6 bases and J 6 bases, with 14 bases left between them. This CDR3 is 13 amino acids long. In nucleotides, the CDR3 is TGTGCCAGCAGGGAACCGACCGGGAAGACCCAGTACTTC. The encoded protein is CASREPTGKTQYF.